The entry below gives a single T cell receptor beta chain sequence along with its context. Its recognized antigen is unknown. Base qualities are not recorded, but no much larger clone differs from it by a single base. A distance of 10 bases separates the germline ends of V and J, which lose 1 base and 7 bases respectively. Reading the germline V gene (reference sequence) gives CDR1 MNHEY and CDR2 SMNVEV. The CDR3 starts with the cysteine, ends with the phenylalanine, and has 13 residues. The retained sequence is limited to the CDR3, 39 bases, with the frame set at the first base. These data are taken from a study of blood T cell repertoires in COVID-19 (dated by TCRdb to the early 2020s). Regarding the study in general: Samples from collaborators originated in the United States, Italy and Spain and spanned both the acute and convalescent phases of COVID-19. The material from the prospective study consisted of cDNA or gDNA derived from T cells, B-cell-depleted T cells, or PBMCs. Deeply sampled blood TCRbeta repertoires from subjects exposed to, actively infected with, or recovered from COVID-19 were included in the dataset. The repertoires were released in a freely available public database intended as a resource for research on the immune response to SARS-CoV-2. Samples were obtained from the ongoing ImmuneRACE study (first 160 participants) and from some 1,300 subjects provided by 6 global collaborators. Sample metadata almost always included a de-identified subject ID, COVID-19 status, age in years and sex. Where available, HLA class I and class II types were obtained from metadata supplied by the sample provider rather than from assay-based typing. General conclusions and limits of the study: How much clinical and demographic metadata was included differed by source and by participant, and the metadata was provided uncurated.

TCRbeta CDR3 regions were amplified from genomic DNA using the immunoSEQ Assay, a bias-controlled multiplex PCR. Turning to the authors' computational methods: Nucleated cell counts per sample were estimated from amplification of reference gene primers within the assay. To quantify the absolute abundance of each unique TCRbeta CDR3 rearrangement, sequence reads were collapsed and filtered. For each sample, productive Simpson clonality was calculated as the square root of Simpson's diversity index over productive rearrangements. TCRdb's version of the immuneACCESS table is confined to in-frame rearrangements and falls short of the full clone set. An unresolved V gene accounts for under half of the shortfall where checked; the remainder is of unknown origin. V and J calls and clone size follow that table, whereas D and trimming were derived from the DNA. The sample records some 670,000 clones, around 89% of which are singletons. The ten largest clones represent roughly 0.25% of the sample.

Collaborating institutions collected whole blood in K2EDTA tubes following their own protocols. For TCRbeta analysis, collaborators shipped samples as frozen whole blood, isolated PBMCs, or DNA extracted from either of those sample types. This receptor was identified in a woman aged 18 to 35 with acute or convalescent COVID-19. The rearranged segments are TRBV27 and TRBJ1-2, and possibly TRBD1, on 6 matching bases. Sequencing used peripheral blood. The nucleotide sequence reads TGTGCCAGCAGTTTATGGGGGCTAGGTGGCTACACCTTC. This encodes CASSLWGLGGYTF.